This T cell receptor (beta chain) was recorded in a study of T cells after yellow fever vaccination. Turning to the study itself: Preparing low-cell-number fractions relied on SMART-Seq v4 Ultra Low Input.

CDR1 MDHEN and CDR2 SYDVKM come from the germline V gene. Between the trimmed V and J ends, which lost 2 bases and 5 bases, there was a span of 10 bases. The CDR3 is 14 amino acids. Study results and limitations: It was the secondary response that reached its peak faster, day 5 versus 15, but it was weaker. Abundant clonotypes from the bulk population could get into FACS-sorted repertoires as contaminants.

This clonotype turned up a few times. Its antigen is undetermined. The TCR cDNA carried a universal primer site and UMIs from 5'RACE template switching. One entry per CDR3 protein, called by TCRdb with MiXCR from the 5' RACE reads. The table has almost 600,000 distinct CDR3 sequences, about 14% seen once; the top ten hold about an eighth. The J gene is TRBJ2-1, the V gene TRBV28; D possibly corresponds to TRBD1 (5 bases). This TCR was recovered from a man aged 30 to 39 who received the YFV17D yellow fever vaccine. The sequencing here drew on PBMCs, taken on the day of the yellow fever booster vaccination. This chain's CDR3 is CASSLMGRDNEQFF. CDR3 coding DNA: TGTGCCAGCAGTTTAATGGGCAGGGACAATGAGCAGTTCTTC. Combining the CDR3 with reference TRBV28 and TRBJ2-1 gives the whole variable domain DVKVTQSSRYLVKRTGEKVFLECVQDMDHENMFWYRQDPGLGLRLIYFSYDVKMKEKGDIPEGYSVSREKKERFSLILESASTNQTSMYLCASSLMGRDNEQFFGPGTRLTVL.